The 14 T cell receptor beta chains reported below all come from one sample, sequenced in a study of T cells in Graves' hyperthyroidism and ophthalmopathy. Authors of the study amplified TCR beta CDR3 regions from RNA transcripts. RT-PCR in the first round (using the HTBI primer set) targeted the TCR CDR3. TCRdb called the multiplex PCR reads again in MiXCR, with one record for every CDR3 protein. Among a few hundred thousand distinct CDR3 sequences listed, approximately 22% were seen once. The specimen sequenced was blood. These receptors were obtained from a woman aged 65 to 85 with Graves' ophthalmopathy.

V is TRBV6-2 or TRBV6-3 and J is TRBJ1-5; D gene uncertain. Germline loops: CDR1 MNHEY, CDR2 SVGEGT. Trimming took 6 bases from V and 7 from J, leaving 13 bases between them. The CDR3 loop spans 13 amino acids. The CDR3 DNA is TGTGCCAGCAGGGCGACGATCGGGCAGCCCCAGCATTTT. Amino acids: CASRATIGQPQHF.

The CDR3 DNA sequence: TGTGCCAGCAGCTCACCCACTAGCGGGCGTCGTCAAGAGACCCAGTACTTC. Translating it yields CASSSPTSGRRQETQYF. The chain is built from TRBV11-1 and TRBJ2-5; 9 nucleotides match TRBD2. From germline, CDR1 is SGHAT and CDR2 FQDESV (reference sequence). J gave up 2 bases and V 4 bases, and 11 bases lay outside the gene matches. This CDR3 comprises 17 residues. The full variable domain, with the rest looked up from reference TRBV11-1 and TRBJ2-5, is EAEVAQSPRYKITEKSQAVAFWCDPISGHATLYWYRQILGQGPELLVQFQDESVVDDSQLPKDRFSAERLKGVDSTLKIQPAELGDSAMYLCASSSPTSGRRQETQYFGPGTRLLVL.

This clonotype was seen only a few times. The CDR3 DNA reads as TGTGCCAGCAGCCCCCTCGACAGCTATGGCTACACCTTC. It specifies CASSPLDSYGYTF. This chain connects TRBV18 to TRBJ1-2, with TRBD1 as a possible D gene (5 bases). Germline V gives CDR1 KGHSH, CDR2 LQKENI. Trimming removed 8 bases from V and 4 bases from J, with 14 bases in between. The CDR3 extends over 13 amino acids.

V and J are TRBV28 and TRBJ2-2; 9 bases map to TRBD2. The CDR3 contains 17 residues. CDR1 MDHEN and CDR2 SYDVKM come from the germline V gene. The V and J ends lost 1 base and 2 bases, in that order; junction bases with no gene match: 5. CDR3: CASSLLSSGVNTGELFF. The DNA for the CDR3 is TGTGCCAGCAGTTTATTGTCTAGCGGGGTTAACACCGGGGAGCTGTTTTTT.

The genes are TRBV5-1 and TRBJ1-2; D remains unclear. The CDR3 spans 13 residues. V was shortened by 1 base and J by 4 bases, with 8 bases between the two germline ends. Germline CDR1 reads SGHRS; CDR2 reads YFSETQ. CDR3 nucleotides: TGCGCCAGCAGCTTGAACGGGGTCTATGGCTACACCTTC. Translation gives CASSLNGVYGYTF.

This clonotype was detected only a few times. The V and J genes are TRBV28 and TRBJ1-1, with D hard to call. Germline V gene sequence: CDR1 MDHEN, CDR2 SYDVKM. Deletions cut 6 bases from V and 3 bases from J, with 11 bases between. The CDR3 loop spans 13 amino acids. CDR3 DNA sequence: TGTGCCAGCAGGAGAGACCCGTACACTGAAGCTTTCTTT. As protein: CASRRDPYTEAFF.

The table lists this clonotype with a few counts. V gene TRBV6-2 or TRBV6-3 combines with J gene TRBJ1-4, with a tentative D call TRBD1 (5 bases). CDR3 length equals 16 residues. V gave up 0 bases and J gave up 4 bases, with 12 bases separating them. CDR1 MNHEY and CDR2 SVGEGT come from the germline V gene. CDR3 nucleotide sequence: TGTGCCAGCAGTTACTCCCCGGGACGGAGTAATGAAAAACTGTTTTTT. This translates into CASSYSPGRSNEKLFF.

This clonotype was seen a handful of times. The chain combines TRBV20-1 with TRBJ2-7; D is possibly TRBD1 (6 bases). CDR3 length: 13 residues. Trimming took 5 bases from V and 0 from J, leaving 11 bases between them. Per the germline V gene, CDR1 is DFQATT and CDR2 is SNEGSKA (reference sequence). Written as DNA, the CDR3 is TGCAGTGCTTCCCGGGACACCTCCTACGAGCAGTACTTC. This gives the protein CSASRDTSYEQYF.

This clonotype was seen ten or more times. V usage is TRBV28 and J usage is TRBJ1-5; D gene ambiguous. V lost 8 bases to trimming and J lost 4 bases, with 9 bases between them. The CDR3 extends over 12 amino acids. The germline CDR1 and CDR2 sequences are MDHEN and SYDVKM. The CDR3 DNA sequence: TGTGCCAGCGCCGACTGGAATCAGCCCCAGCATTTT. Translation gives CASADWNQPQHF.

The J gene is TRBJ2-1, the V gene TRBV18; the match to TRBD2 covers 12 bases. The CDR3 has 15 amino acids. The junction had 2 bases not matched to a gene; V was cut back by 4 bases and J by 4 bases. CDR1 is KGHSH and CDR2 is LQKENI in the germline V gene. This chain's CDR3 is CASSRTSGEYNEQFF. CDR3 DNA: TGTGCCAGCTCACGGACTAGCGGGGAATACAATGAGCAGTTCTTC. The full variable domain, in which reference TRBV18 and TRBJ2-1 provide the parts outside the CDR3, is NAGVMQNPRHLVRRRGQEARLRCSPMKGHSHVYWYRQLPEEGLKFMVYLQKENIIDESGMPKERFSAEFPKEGPSILRIQQVVRGDSAAYFCASSRTSGEYNEQFFGPGTRLTVL.

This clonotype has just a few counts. CDR3 nucleotide sequence: TGTGCCAGCCAGACAGGGGGGAAAAAGCAGTACTTC. It codes for CASQTGGKKQYF. The chain combines TRBV12-3 or TRBV12-4 with TRBJ2-7, with 9 positions matching TRBD1. J gave up 8 bases and V 8 bases, and 7 bases lay outside the gene matches. The CDR3 loop spans 12 amino acids.

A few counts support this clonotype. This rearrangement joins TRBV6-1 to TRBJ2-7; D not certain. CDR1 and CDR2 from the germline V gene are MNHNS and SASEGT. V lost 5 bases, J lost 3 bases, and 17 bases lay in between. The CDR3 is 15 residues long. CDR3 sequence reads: CASSPPDPPSYEQYF. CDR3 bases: TGTGCCAGCAGTCCCCCCGATCCCCCGAGCTACGAGCAGTACTTC.

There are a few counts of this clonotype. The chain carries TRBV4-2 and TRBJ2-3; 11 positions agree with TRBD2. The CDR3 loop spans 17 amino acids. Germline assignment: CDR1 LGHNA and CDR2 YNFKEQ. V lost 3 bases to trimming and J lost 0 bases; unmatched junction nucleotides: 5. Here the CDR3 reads CASSHTGTSGSTDTQYF. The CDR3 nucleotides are TGTGCCAGCAGCCATACCGGGACTAGCGGCAGCACAGATACGCAGTATTTT.

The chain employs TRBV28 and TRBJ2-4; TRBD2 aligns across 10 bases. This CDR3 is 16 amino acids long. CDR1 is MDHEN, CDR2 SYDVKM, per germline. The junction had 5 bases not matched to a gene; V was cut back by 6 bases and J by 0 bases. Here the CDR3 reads CASRTSGTLAKNIQYF. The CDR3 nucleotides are TGTGCCAGCAGAACTAGCGGGACCTTAGCCAAAAACATTCAGTACTTC.